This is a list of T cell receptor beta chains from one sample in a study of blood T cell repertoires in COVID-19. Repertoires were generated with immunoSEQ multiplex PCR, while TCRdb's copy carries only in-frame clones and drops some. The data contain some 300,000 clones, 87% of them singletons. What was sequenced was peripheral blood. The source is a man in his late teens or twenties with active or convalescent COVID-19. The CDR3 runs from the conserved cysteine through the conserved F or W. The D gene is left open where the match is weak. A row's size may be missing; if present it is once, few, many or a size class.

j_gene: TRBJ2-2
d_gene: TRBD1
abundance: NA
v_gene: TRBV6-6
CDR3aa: CASSYSDRGHGELFF
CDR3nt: TGTGCCAGCAGTTACTCGGACAGGGGGCACGGGGAGCTGTTTTTT

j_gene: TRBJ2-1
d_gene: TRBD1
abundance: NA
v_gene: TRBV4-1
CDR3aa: CASSQDGFSTGAVNEQFF
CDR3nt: TGCGCCAGCAGCCAAGATGGGTTTTCCACAGGGGCCGTCAATGAGCAGTTCTTC

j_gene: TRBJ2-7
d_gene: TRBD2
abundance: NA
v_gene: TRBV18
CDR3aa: CASSPRTSGRYPNEQYF
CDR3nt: TGTGCCAGCTCACCACGGACTAGCGGGAGGTACCCCAACGAGCAGTACTTC

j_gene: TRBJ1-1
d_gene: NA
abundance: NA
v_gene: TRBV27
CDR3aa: CASRETGPRPEAFF
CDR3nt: TGTGCCAGCAGGGAGACAGGACCTCGCCCTGAAGCTTTCTTT

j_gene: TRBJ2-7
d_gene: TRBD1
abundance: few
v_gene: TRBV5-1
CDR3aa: CASSLQGQGEGYEQYF
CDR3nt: TGCGCCAGCAGCTTGCAGGGACAGGGGGAAGGCTACGAGCAGTACTTC

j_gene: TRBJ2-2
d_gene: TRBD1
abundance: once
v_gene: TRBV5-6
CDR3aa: CASSGQGTGELFF
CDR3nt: TGTGCCAGCAGCGGACAGGGGACCGGGGAGCTGTTTTTT

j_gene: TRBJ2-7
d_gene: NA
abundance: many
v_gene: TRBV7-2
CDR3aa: CASSWWLGRGQGYEQYF
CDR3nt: TGTGCCAGCAGCTGGTGGCTTGGGCGGGGGCAGGGATACGAGCAGTACTTC

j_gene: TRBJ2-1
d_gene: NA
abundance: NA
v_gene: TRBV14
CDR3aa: CASSQVRDEQFF
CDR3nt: TGTGCCAGCAGCCAAGTGCGGGATGAGCAGTTCTTC

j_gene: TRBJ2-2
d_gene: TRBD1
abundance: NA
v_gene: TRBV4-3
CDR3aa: CASSQGTGWTTGELFF
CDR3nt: TGCGCCAGCAGCCAAGGGACAGGCTGGACCACCGGGGAGCTGTTTTTT

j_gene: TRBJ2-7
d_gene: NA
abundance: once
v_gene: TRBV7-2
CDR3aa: CASSPPGLGTTHYEQYF
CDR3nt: TGTGCCAGCAGCCCACCCGGGTTAGGGACAACCCACTACGAGCAGTACTTC

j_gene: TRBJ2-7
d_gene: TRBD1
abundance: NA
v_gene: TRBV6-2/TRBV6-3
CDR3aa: CASSHAGQGGEQYF
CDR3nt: TGTGCCAGCAGTCACGCGGGACAGGGGGGCGAGCAGTACTTC

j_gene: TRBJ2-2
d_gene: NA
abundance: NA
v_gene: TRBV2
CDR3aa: CASRPTRATGELFF
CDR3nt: TGTGCCAGCAGACCCACCAGGGCCACCGGGGAGCTGTTTTTT

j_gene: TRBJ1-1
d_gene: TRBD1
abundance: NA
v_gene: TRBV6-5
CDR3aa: CASSTRQGTGAFF
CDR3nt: TGTGCCAGCAGTACAAGACAGGGTACAGGAGCTTTCTTT

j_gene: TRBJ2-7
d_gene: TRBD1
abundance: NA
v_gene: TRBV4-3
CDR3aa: CASSRWTGGYEQYF
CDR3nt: TGCGCCAGCAGCCGTTGGACAGGGGGATACGAGCAGTACTTC

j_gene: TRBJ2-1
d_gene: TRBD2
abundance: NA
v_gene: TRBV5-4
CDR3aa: CASSIVTSGYNEQFF
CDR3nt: TGTGCCAGCAGCATTGTAACTAGCGGTTACAATGAGCAGTTCTTC

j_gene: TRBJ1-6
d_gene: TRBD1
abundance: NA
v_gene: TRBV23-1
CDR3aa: CASSRPGQRIYNSPLHF
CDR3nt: TGCGCCAGCAGTCGCCCGGGACAGCGAATCTATAATTCACCCCTCCACTTT

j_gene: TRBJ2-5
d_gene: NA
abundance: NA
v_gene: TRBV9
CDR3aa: CASSPLGQETQYF
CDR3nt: TGTGCCAGCAGCCCACTTGGCCAAGAGACCCAGTACTTC

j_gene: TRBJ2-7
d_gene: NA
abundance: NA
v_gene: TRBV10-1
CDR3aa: CASSESLRGSYEQYF
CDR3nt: TGCGCCAGCAGTGAGTCGTTGCGGGGTTCCTACGAGCAGTACTTC

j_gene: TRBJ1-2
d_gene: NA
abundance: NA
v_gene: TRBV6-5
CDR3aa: CASSPGQGRGYTF
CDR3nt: TGTGCCAGCAGTCCCGGCCAGGGCAGGGGCTACACCTTC

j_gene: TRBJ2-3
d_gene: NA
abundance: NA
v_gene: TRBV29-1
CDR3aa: CSVEDLPDTQYF
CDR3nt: TGCAGCGTTGAAGATCTTCCAGATACGCAGTATTTT

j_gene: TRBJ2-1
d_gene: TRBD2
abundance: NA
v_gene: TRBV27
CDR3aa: CASSLAREGLAEQFF
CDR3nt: TGTGCCAGCAGTTTGGCGCGGGAGGGCCTGGCGGAGCAGTTCTTC

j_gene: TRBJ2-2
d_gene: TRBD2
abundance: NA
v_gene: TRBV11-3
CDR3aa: CASSQTSGNTGELFF
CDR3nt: TGTGCCAGCAGCCAGACTAGCGGAAACACCGGGGAGCTGTTTTTT

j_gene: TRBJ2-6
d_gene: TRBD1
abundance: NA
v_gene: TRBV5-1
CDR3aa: CASSLEPGQGANVLTF
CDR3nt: TGCGCCAGCAGCTTGGAGCCGGGACAGGGGGCCAACGTCCTGACTTTC

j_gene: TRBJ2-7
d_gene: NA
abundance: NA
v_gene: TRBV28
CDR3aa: CASSFRVNEQYF
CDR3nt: TGTGCCAGCAGTTTCCGGGTTAACGAGCAGTACTTC

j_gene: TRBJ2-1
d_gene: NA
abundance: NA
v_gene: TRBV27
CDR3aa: CASSFNRAEQFF
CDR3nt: TGTGCCAGCAGTTTTAATAGAGCCGAGCAGTTCTTC

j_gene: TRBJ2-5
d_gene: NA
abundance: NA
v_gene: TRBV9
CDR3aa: CASSVAPKETQYF
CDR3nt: TGTGCCAGCAGCGTGGCACCGAAAGAGACCCAGTACTTC